This T cell receptor (beta chain) originates from a study of neurological immune-mediated disorders. Germline V gene sequence: CDR1 DFQATT, CDR2 SNEGSKA (reference sequence). The CDR3 is 13 residues long. The V gene end was trimmed by 5 bases and the J gene end by 9 bases; junction bases not matched to a gene: 6. This clonotype was seen many times. Each TCR transcript was tagged with a 10-nucleotide random UMI during 5'RACE. A single record per CDR3 protein comes from TCRdb applying MiXCR to the 5' RACE reads. The table has over 45,000 distinct CDR3 sequences, roughly 3% seen once; the top ten hold over 12%.

The chain links TRBV20-1 to TRBJ2-1, with 11 bases aligning to TRBD1. Sequenced: PBMCs. This TCR derives from a woman aged 50 to 60 with multiple sclerosis. The CDR3: CSAGRDRGTEQFF. CDR3 sequence (DNA): TGCAGTGCTGGCCGGGACAGGGGGACTGAGCAGTTCTTC.